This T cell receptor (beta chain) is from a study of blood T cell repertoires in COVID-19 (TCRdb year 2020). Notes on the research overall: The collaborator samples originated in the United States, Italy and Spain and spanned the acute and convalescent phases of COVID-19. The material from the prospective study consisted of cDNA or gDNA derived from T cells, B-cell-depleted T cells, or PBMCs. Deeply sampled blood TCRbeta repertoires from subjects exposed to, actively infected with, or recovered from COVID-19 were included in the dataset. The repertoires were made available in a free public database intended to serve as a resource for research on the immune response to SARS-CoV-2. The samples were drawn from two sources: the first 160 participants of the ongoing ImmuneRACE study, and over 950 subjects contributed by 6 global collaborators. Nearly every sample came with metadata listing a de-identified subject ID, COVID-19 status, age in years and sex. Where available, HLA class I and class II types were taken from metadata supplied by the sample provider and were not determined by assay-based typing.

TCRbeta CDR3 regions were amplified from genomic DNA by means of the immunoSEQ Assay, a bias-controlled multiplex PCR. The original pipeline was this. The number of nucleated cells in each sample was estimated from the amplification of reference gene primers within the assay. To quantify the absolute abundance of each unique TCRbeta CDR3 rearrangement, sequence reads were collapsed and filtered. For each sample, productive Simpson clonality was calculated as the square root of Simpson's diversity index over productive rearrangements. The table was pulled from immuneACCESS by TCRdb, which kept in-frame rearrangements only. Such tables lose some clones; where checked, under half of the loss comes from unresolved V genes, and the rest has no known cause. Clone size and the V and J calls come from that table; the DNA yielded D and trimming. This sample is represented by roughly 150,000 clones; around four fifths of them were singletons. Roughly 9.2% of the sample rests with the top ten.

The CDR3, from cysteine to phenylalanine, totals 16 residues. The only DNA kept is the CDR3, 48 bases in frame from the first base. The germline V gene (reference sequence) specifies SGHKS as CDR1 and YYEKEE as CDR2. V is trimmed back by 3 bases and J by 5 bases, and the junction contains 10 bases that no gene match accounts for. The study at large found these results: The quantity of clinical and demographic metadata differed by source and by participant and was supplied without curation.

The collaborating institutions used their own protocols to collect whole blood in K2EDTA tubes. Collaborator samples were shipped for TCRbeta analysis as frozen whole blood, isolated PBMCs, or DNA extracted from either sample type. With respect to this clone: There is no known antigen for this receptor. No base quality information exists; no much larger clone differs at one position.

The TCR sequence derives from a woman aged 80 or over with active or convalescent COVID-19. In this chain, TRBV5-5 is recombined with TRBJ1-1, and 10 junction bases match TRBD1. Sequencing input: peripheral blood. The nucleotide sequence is TGTGCCAGCAGCTCGGACCGACAGGGGGCGGGTACTGAAGCTTTCTTT. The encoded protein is CASSSDRQGAGTEAFF.